A single sample is the source of the 27 T cell receptor beta chains below, sequenced in a study of shared clonotypes between healthy human individuals. Sequencing was performed with immunoSEQ multiplex PCR; in TCRdb, only in-frame clones are kept and a portion is missing. The profile shows about 1.5 million clones, around 98% of them singletons. Sequenced sample: naive CD4+ T cells sorted from blood. Subset indicated: CD45RA+ positively selected. These receptors came from a man aged 30 to 39 in good health.

J is TRBJ2-7 and V is TRBV7-8, with 12 bases identical to TRBD2. With 6 bases clipped from V and 4 bases from J, the junction kept 10 bases outside the gene matches. Germline V gene data show CDR1 as SGHVS and CDR2 as FQNEAQ. CDR3 length equals 16 residues. As DNA, the CDR3 is TGTGCCAGCAGACCAATCGGGACTAGCGGGTCTTACGAGCAGTACTTC. Protein: CASRPIGTSGSYEQYF.

The chain uses TRBV29-1 and TRBJ2-3, with D perhaps TRBD1 (6 bases). The V and J ends lost 5 bases and 2 bases respectively, with 17 bases between them. Germline CDR1 SQVTM, CDR2 ANQGSEA. The CDR3 runs to 15 residues. CDR3 nucleotide sequence: TGCAGCGTTCAAACGCCGGGACAAATCACAGATACGCAGTATTTT. Its protein product is CSVQTPGQITDTQYF.

The genes are TRBV6-5 and TRBJ2-1; D is ambiguous. The CDR3 totals 16 residues. Germline V gene sequence: CDR1 MNHEY, CDR2 SVGAGI. Trimming shortened V by 0 bases and J by 0 bases, and 9 bases separated the two germline ends. In DNA form, the CDR3 reads TGTGCCAGCAGTTACTCGCTGGCGCACTCCTACAATGAGCAGTTCTTC. Translated, it gives CASSYSLAHSYNEQFF.

This chain uses TRBV5-1 with TRBJ1-1; D is undetermined. Germline V CDR1 and CDR2: SGHRS, YFSETQ. V was pared by 2 bases and J by 1 base, with 12 bases between. The CDR3 extends over 15 amino acids. The DNA for the CDR3 is TGCGCCAGCAGCTTCAATTTGCATACGAACACTGAAGCTTTCTTT. Encoded protein: CASSFNLHTNTEAFF.

CDR3 loop: CASRLTGRAGELFF. The DNA for the CDR3 is TGTGCCAGCAGGTTGACAGGGAGGGCCGGGGAGCTGTTTTTT. The rearrangement joins TRBV6-1 to TRBJ2-2; D assignment may be TRBD1 or TRBD2 (7 bases each). This CDR3 spans 14 amino acids. The V gene's germline CDR1 is MNHNS and CDR2 SASEGT. Trimming took 6 bases from V and 6 from J, leaving 14 bases between them.

The V call is TRBV19, the J call TRBJ1-5; D is undetermined. The ends were cut back, 3 bases at V and 7 bases at J, with 16 bases in the middle. The CDR3 covers 15 residues. The germline V gene encodes CDR1 LNHDA and CDR2 SQIVND (reference sequence). CDR3 in amino acids: CASSIVLGEGQPQHF. CDR3 bases: TGTGCCAGTAGTATCGTTTTGGGCGAAGGGCAGCCCCAGCATTTT.

V usage is TRBV5-4 and J usage is TRBJ1-4; TRBD1 is a possible D gene (5 bases). Germline V CDR1 and CDR2: SGHNT, YYREEE (reference sequence). There are 12 residues in the CDR3. Trimming took off 1 base at V and 14 bases at J, with 12 bases between the two ends. The CDR3 bases are TGTGCCAGCAGCTTGACAGGTTACAAGCTGTTTTTT. Protein: CASSLTGYKLFF.

V usage is TRBV14 and J usage is TRBJ2-7, with 8 bases matching TRBD2. CDR3 length equals 15 residues. The ends lost 3 bases at V and 4 bases at J; junction bases unmatched: 8. The germline V gene has CDR1 SGHDN and CDR2 FVKESK. CDR3 DNA sequence: TGTGCCAGCAGCCAGGGCAGCGGGAGTTGGTACGAGCAGTACTTC. It is translated as CASSQGSGSWYEQYF.

The CDR3, as DNA: TGTGCCAGCAGAGGCCGGACAGGGGGCGCGGGCGGGGAGCTGTTTTTT. This encodes CASRGRTGGAGGELFF. V usage is TRBV28 and J usage is TRBJ2-2; 11 bases agree with TRBD1. V was pared by 6 bases and J by 7 bases, with 10 bases of the junction left unmatched. Germline CDR1 is MDHEN and CDR2 is SYDVKM. This CDR3 spans 16 amino acids. The full variable domain, its missing parts supplied by reference TRBV28 and TRBJ2-2, is DVKVTQSSRYLVKRTGEKVFLECVQDMDHENMFWYRQDPGLGLRLIYFSYDVKMKEKGDIPEGYSVSREKKERFSLILESASTNQTSMYLCASRGRTGGAGGELFFGEGSRLTVL.

This chain joins TRBV29-1 and TRBJ2-5; D gene uncertain. Germline CDR1 reads SQVTM; CDR2 reads ANQGSEA. This CDR3 region has 15 residues. V shed 3 bases and J shed 0 bases, with 14 bases lying between them. CDR3 amino acids: CSVDGWAQYQETQYF. DNA of the CDR3: TGCAGCGTTGATGGGTGGGCCCAGTACCAAGAGACCCAGTACTTC.

This sequence joins TRBV6-1 and TRBJ2-7; tentative D call: TRBD1 (6 bases). V was pared by 10 bases and J by 4 bases, with 23 bases between. CDR1 and CDR2 from the germline V gene are MNHNS and SASEGT. The CDR3 extends over 15 amino acids. For the CDR3, the DNA is TGTGCCACCTCCAGCAACACAGGGTGGGTTTACGAGCAGTACTTC. Protein product: CATSSNTGWVYEQYF.

This chain joins TRBV4-1 and TRBJ1-2, with D perhaps TRBD1 (6 bases). The CDR3 consists of 15 residues. Per germline, CDR1 MGHRA and CDR2 YSYEKL. Trimming shortened V by 2 bases and J by 1 base, and 11 bases separated the two germline ends. CDR3 sequence: CASSQRGQHNYGYTF. The CDR3 nucleotides read TGCGCCAGCAGCCAACGCGGACAGCATAACTATGGCTACACCTTC.

This chain joins TRBV9 and TRBJ2-1, with 7 bases identical to TRBD2. The length of the CDR3 is 13 residues. Germline lookup yields CDR1 SGDLS and CDR2 YYNGEE. The CDR3 region is CARERDSYNEQFF. The DNA of the CDR3 is TGTGCTAGAGAGCGGGACTCCTACAATGAGCAGTTCTTC.

CDR3 coding DNA: TGTGCCAGCAGTACCGGGACAGGGGGATCTTCTGGGGCCAACGTCCTGACTTTC. Its translation is CASSTGTGGSSGANVLTF. The chain combines TRBV28 with TRBJ2-6; 11 nucleotides align to TRBD1. The CDR3 length is 18 residues. Germline V lookup: CDR1 MDHEN, CDR2 SYDVKM. With V trimmed by 5 bases and J by 1 base, 7 bases remained unmatched.

V gene TRBV5-1 combines with J gene TRBJ2-1; D gene ambiguous. This CDR3 is built from 14 residues. The V gene lost 2 bases and the J gene lost 4 bases, with 10 bases spanning the gap. Germline V gene sequence: CDR1 SGHRS, CDR2 YFSETQ. The CDR3 is CASSLRATYNEQFF. In nucleotides, the CDR3 is TGCGCCAGCAGCTTAAGGGCGACATACAATGAGCAGTTCTTC. The full variable domain, with the rest looked up from reference TRBV5-1 and TRBJ2-1, is KAGVTQTPRYLIKTRGQQVTLSCSPISGHRSVSWYQQTPGQGLQFLFEYFSETQRNKGNFPGRFSGRQFSNSRSEMNVSTLELGDSALYLCASSLRATYNEQFFGPGTRLTVL.

The rearrangement joins TRBV4-2 to TRBJ2-7, with 9 nucleotides matching TRBD2. Germline V CDR1 and CDR2: LGHNA, YNFKEQ. With V trimmed by 5 bases and J by 0 bases, 8 bases remained unmatched. This CDR3 spans 16 amino acids. DNA for the CDR3: TGTGCCAGCAGCGCCTGGGCTAGCGGGAACTCCTACGAGCAGTACTTC. This encodes CASSAWASGNSYEQYF.

V is TRBV6-1 and J is TRBJ2-1, with D maybe TRBD2 (6 bases). This CDR3 spans 14 amino acids. The germline gives CDR1 MNHNS, CDR2 SASEGT. V was cut by 6 bases and J by 2 bases, with 11 bases left in between. In DNA form, the CDR3 reads TGTGCCAGCAGGCCGGGCGGGGCCTACAATGAGCAGTTCTTC. Translation gives CASRPGGAYNEQFF.

The chain is built from TRBV28 and TRBJ2-3; no definite D call. The CDR3 runs to 15 residues. Per the germline V gene, CDR1 is MDHEN and CDR2 is SYDVKM. The V end was cut by 5 bases, the J end by 2 bases, with 14 bases between. CDR3 DNA sequence: TGTGCCAGCAGTCCCAGAGGTGTCTCCACAGATACGCAGTATTTT. The encoded protein is CASSPRGVSTDTQYF. The whole variable domain, remainder taken from reference TRBV28 and TRBJ2-3, is DVKVTQSSRYLVKRTGEKVFLECVQDMDHENMFWYRQDPGLGLRLIYFSYDVKMKEKGDIPEGYSVSREKKERFSLILESASTNQTSMYLCASSPRGVSTDTQYFGPGTRLTVL.

The rearrangement uses TRBV9 and TRBJ2-2; D is perhaps TRBD1 or TRBD2 (6 bases each). The CDR3 is 16 amino acids. V shed 4 bases and J shed 6 bases, with 19 bases lying between them. Per the germline V gene, CDR1 is SGDLS and CDR2 is YYNGEE. The CDR3 here is CASSPYRGQEAGELFF. CDR3 DNA sequence: TGTGCCAGCAGCCCATATCGGGGGCAGGAAGCCGGGGAGCTGTTTTTT. Full variable domain (rest looked up from reference TRBV9 and TRBJ2-2): DSGVTQTPKHLITATGQRVTLRCSPRSGDLSVYWYQQSLDQGLQFLIQYYNGEERAKGNILERFSAQQFPDLHSELNLSSLELGDSALYFCASSPYRGQEAGELFFGEGSRLTVL.

The chain has TRBV5-4 and TRBJ1-1; a weak D match, TRBD1 (6 bases). The CDR3 is 13 residues long. Trimming took off 5 bases at V and 2 bases at J, with 10 bases between the two ends. Germline lookup yields CDR1 SGHNT and CDR2 YYREEE (reference sequence). DNA of the CDR3: TGTGCCAGCAGGCGACAGGCAAACACTGAAGCTTTCTTT. Its translation is CASRRQANTEAFF.

The chain recombines TRBV15 with TRBJ1-3, with 8 bases identical to TRBD1. J was trimmed by 4 bases and V by 3 bases; bases with no gene match: 8. Germline V gene data show CDR1 as LNHNV and CDR2 as YYDKDF (reference sequence). The length of the CDR3 is 16 residues. The CDR3 nucleotides read TGTGCCACCAGCAGTGGGACAGGACATACAGGAAACACCATATATTTT. It is translated as CATSSGTGHTGNTIYF. Full variable domain (missing parts from reference TRBV15 and TRBJ1-3): DAMVIQNPRYQVTQFGKPVTLSCSQTLNHNVMYWYQQKSSQAPKLLFHYYDKDFNNEADTPDNFQSRRPNTSFCFLDIRSPGLGDTAMYLCATSSGTGHTGNTIYFGEGSWLTVV.

The V and J genes are TRBV28 and TRBJ2-7, with 11 bases identical to TRBD2. The germline CDR1 and CDR2 sequences are MDHEN and SYDVKM. The CDR3 is made up of 16 amino acids. J was trimmed by 4 bases and V by 6 bases; bases with no gene match: 11. Written as DNA, the CDR3 is TGTGCCAGCAGGGAGGGGGGACTAGCGGCCTTGTACGAGCAGTACTTC. Translation gives CASREGGLAALYEQYF.

This clone showed up just once. The J gene is TRBJ1-4, the V gene TRBV9; 11 positions agree with TRBD1. CDR1 and CDR2 from the germline V gene are SGDLS and YYNGEE. This CDR3 has 16 residues. J lost 0 bases, V lost 2 bases, and 0 bases had no gene match. The CDR3 spells CASSVGQGATNEKLFF. The CDR3 DNA is TGTGCCAGCAGCGTGGGACAGGGGGCAACTAATGAAAAACTGTTTTTT. The full variable domain, completed using reference TRBV9 and TRBJ1-4, is DSGVTQTPKHLITATGQRVTLRCSPRSGDLSVYWYQQSLDQGLQFLIQYYNGEERAKGNILERFSAQQFPDLHSELNLSSLELGDSALYFCASSVGQGATNEKLFFGSGTQLSVL.

The rearrangement links TRBV6-5 to TRBJ2-1; TRBD1 aligns across 9 bases. This CDR3 spans 14 amino acids. Per germline, CDR1 MNHEY and CDR2 SVGAGI. The V gene end was trimmed by 6 bases and the J gene end by 9 bases; junction bases not matched to a gene: 9. CDR3 region: CASRGTGWSGEQFF. The CDR3 DNA reads TGTGCCAGCAGGGGGACAGGGTGGAGCGGTGAGCAGTTCTTC.

This chain's CDR3 is CASSLNPGINTGELFF. The CDR3 DNA follows: TGCGCCAGCAGCCTAAACCCCGGGATCAACACCGGGGAGCTGTTTTTT. This rearrangement joins TRBV4-3 to TRBJ2-2; weak D call: TRBD2 (5 bases). CDR1 is LGHNA, CDR2 YSLEER, per germline. This CDR3 has 16 amino acids. V lost 4 bases, J lost 2 bases, and 14 bases lay in between.

This chain connects TRBV5-1 to TRBJ2-7; TRBD1 agrees at 10 bases. The CDR3 spans 14 residues. The trim removed 4 bases at V and 2 bases at J, leaving 3 bases unmatched. Germline lookup yields CDR1 SGHRS and CDR2 YFSETQ. In nucleotides, the CDR3 is TGCGCCAGCAGCGTGACAGGGGGCGCCTACGAGCAGTACTTC. This encodes CASSVTGGAYEQYF.

As concerns this clone: Distinct nucleotide sequences in the sample also encode this CDR3. This chain uses TRBV7-2 with TRBJ2-7; no definite D call. This CDR3 is 12 amino acids long. Trimming removed 4 bases at V and 0 bases at J, with 4 bases between. Germline CDR1 and CDR2: SGHTA and FQGNSA. The DNA of the CDR3 is TGTGCCAGCAGCTCCTCCTCCTACGAGCAGTACTTC. Translating gives CASSSSSYEQYF.